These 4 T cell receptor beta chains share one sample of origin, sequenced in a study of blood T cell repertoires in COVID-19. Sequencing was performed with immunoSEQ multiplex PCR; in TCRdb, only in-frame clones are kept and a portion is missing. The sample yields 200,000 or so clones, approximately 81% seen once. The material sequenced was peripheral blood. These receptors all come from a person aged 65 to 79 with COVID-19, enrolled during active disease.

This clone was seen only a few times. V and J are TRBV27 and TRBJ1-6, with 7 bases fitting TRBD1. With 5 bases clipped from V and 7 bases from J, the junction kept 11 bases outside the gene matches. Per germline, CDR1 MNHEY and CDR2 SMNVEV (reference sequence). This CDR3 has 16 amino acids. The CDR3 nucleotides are TGTGCCAGCAGTCCACAGGGGAAGGTATACAATTCACCCCTCCACTTT. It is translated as CASSPQGKVYNSPLHF.

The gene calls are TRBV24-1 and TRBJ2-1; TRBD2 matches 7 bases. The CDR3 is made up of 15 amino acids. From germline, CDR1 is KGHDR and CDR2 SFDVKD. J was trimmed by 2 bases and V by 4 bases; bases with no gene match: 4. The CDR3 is CATSERGRPYNEQFF. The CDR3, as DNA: TGTGCCACCAGTGAGCGGGGGAGGCCCTACAATGAGCAGTTCTTC.

The CDR3 DNA reads TGTGCCAGCAGTTTTAACGGGGAGCTGTTTTTT. It specifies CASSFNGELFF. The chain carries TRBV27 and TRBJ2-2; no definite D call. The CDR3 totals 11 residues. V lost 3 bases and J lost 7, with 3 bases in between. Looked up from germline, CDR1 is MNHEY and CDR2 is SMNVEV (reference sequence).

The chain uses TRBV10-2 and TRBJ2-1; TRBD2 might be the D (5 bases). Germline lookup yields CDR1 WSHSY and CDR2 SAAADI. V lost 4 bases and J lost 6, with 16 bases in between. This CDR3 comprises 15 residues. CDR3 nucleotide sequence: TGCGCCAGCAGTGTTACCGCCGGAGGTGTCAATGAGCAGTTCTTC. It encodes CASSVTAGGVNEQFF.